These 28 T cell receptor beta chains share one sample of origin, sequenced in a study of shared clonotypes between healthy human individuals. The method was immunoSEQ multiplex PCR; TCRdb's version includes in-frame clones alone and lacks a portion of them. This table has approximately 1,500,000 clones, around 97% appearing once. Sample: naive CD4+ T cells sorted from blood. Documented subset: CD45RA+ positively selected. Every receptor here comes from a young man in good health.

Comments on this clone: In the same sample, other DNA sequences code for this CDR3. The CDR3 DNA follows: TGTGCCAGCAGCGTAGCACTCACAGATACGCAGTATTTT. Amino acid sequence: CASSVALTDTQYF. The rearrangement links TRBV9 to TRBJ2-3, with D uncertain. V was pared by 0 bases and J by 2 bases, with 4 bases between. CDR1 SGDLS and CDR2 YYNGEE come from the germline V gene. This CDR3 is 13 amino acids long.

The gene calls are TRBV5-1 and TRBJ1-1; D call uncertain. The germline CDR1 and CDR2 sequences are SGHRS and YFSETQ. The CDR3 covers 15 residues. The V end was cut by 0 bases, the J end by 0 bases, with 9 bases between. The CDR3 nucleotides are TGCGCCAGCAGCTTGGCGGTAGGTATGAACACTGAAGCTTTCTTT. Translated, it gives CASSLAVGMNTEAFF.

The chain joins TRBV4-3 to TRBJ2-5, with 7 positions matching TRBD2. The CDR3 length is 15 residues. Per the germline V gene, CDR1 is LGHNA and CDR2 is YSLEER. V trimming: 4 bases; J trimming: 5 bases; junction bases outside the gene matches: 10. CDR3 sequence (DNA): TGCGCCAGCAGCCCCCTGTGGGGGGGAAGCGAGACCCAGTACTTC. This codes for CASSPLWGGSETQYF.

The chain carries TRBV30 and TRBJ1-3, with D possibly matching TRBD1 (5 bases). The length of the CDR3 is 13 residues. Germline CDR1 and CDR2: GTSNPN and SVGIG (reference sequence). V was trimmed by 7 bases and J by 0 bases, leaving 10 bases between them. The CDR3 DNA sequence: TGTGCCTCTACGGACAACTCTGGAAACACCATATATTTT. It codes for CASTDNSGNTIYF.

The chain uses TRBV5-4 and TRBJ2-7; D gene uncertain. V was pared by 4 bases and J by 5 bases, with 13 bases between. The germline V gene encodes CDR1 SGHNT and CDR2 YYREEE (reference sequence). The CDR3 is 13 residues long. Here the CDR3 reads CASSTRRDNEQYF. CDR3 nucleotide sequence: TGTGCCAGCAGCACACGTCGTGACAACGAGCAGTACTTC.

The J gene is TRBJ2-1, the V gene TRBV19; D is perhaps TRBD1 (5 bases). CDR1 and CDR2 (germline): LNHDA, SQIVND (reference sequence). The CDR3 has 13 amino acids. V was trimmed by 7 bases and J by 8 bases, leaving 15 bases between them. The CDR3 region has the DNA TGTGCCAGTACGGGTCCAGCCAGGGATGAGCAGTTCTTC. This encodes CASTGPARDEQFF.

The V and J genes are TRBV10-2 and TRBJ2-1; a possible D gene is TRBD2 (5 bases). This CDR3 spans 13 amino acids. The V and J ends lost 3 bases and 8 bases respectively, with 11 bases between them. The germline gives CDR1 WSHSY, CDR2 SAAADI. The CDR3 protein is CASSDPGTDEQFF. CDR3 nucleotide sequence: TGCGCCAGCAGTGATCCGGGAACCGATGAGCAGTTCTTC.

The chain joins TRBV6-4 to TRBJ1-1, with 12 bases that match TRBD1. Germline CDR1 is MRHNA and CDR2 is SNTAGT. The CDR3 sequence is 13 residues long. V shed 3 bases and J 11 bases; nucleotides not matched to a gene: 4. CDR3 coding DNA: TGTGCCAGCAGTGAAGGGACAGGGGGCAAGGCTTTCTTT. Translation gives CASSEGTGGKAFF.

The chain carries TRBV18 and TRBJ1-4; D perhaps matches TRBD1 (5 bases). Trimming took 3 bases from V and 1 from J, leaving 12 bases between them. CDR3 length: 16 amino acids. From germline, CDR1 is KGHSH and CDR2 LQKENI. The CDR3 is CASSPSRARTNEKLFF. In DNA, the CDR3 is TGTGCCAGCTCACCGTCCAGGGCGAGAACTAATGAAAAACTGTTTTTT.

The chain joins TRBV4-1 to TRBJ2-7, with TRBD2 as a possible D gene (6 bases). CDR1 is MGHRA and CDR2 is YSYEKL in the germline V gene. This CDR3 region has 14 residues. V lost 6 bases to trimming and J lost 5 bases, with 17 bases between them. The CDR3 here is CASRSREEGHEQYF. The CDR3 DNA is TGCGCCAGCAGATCCAGGGAGGAAGGACACGAGCAGTACTTC.

The rearrangement links TRBV7-9 to TRBJ2-3, with D tentatively TRBD2 (5 bases). The germline CDR1 and CDR2 sequences are SEHNR and FQNEAQ (reference sequence). CDR3 length: 14 residues. Trimming stripped 3 bases from V and 2 bases from J, with 9 bases between. The CDR3 here is CASSLRETTDTQYF. CDR3 nucleotides: TGTGCCAGCAGCTTGAGGGAGACCACAGATACGCAGTATTTT.

The chain employs TRBV7-9 and TRBJ2-7, with D uncertain. CDR1 is SEHNR and CDR2 is FQNEAQ in the germline V gene (reference sequence). V dropped 2 bases and J dropped 7 bases, with 6 bases sitting between them. This CDR3 is built from 11 residues. CDR3 nucleotides: TGTGCCAGCAGCTTAAGTAGAGAGCAGTACTTC. Translation: CASSLSREQYF.

The chain is built from TRBV4-3 and TRBJ2-5, with a tentative D call TRBD2 (6 bases). Germline values: CDR1 LGHNA, CDR2 YSLEER. V was trimmed by 0 bases and J by 2 bases, leaving 13 bases between them. CDR3 length equals 16 residues. CDR3 nucleotide sequence: TGCGCCAGCAGCCAAGATTGGGGCGGACTACAAGAGACCCAGTACTTC. Amino acid sequence: CASSQDWGGLQETQYF.

J is TRBJ2-5 and V is TRBV5-4; D assignment may be TRBD1 or TRBD2 (5 bases each). The CDR3 spans 15 residues. Trimming removed 3 bases from V and 1 base from J, with 13 bases in between. The germline V gene encodes CDR1 SGHNT and CDR2 YYREEE (reference sequence). The CDR3: CASSSPTGTQETQYF. In DNA, the CDR3 is TGTGCCAGCAGCTCCCCAACCGGGACCCAAGAGACCCAGTACTTC.

The chain uses TRBV7-8 and TRBJ2-3, with D possibly being TRBD1 or TRBD2 (6 bases each). Trimming removed 7 bases from V and 6 bases from J, with 11 bases in between. This CDR3 comprises 12 residues. Looked up from germline, CDR1 is SGHVS and CDR2 is FQNEAQ. In nucleotides, the CDR3 is TGTGCCAGCAAGGGGGGCGGGGATACGCAGTATTTT. Protein: CASKGGGDTQYF.

The CDR3 spells CAIKNRARSTDTQYF. Here the CDR3 DNA reads TGTGCCATCAAAAACAGGGCTCGGAGCACAGATACGCAGTATTTT. The chain recombines TRBV28 with TRBJ2-3, with TRBD1 as a possible D gene (6 bases). CDR1 MDHEN and CDR2 SYDVKM come from the germline V gene. This CDR3 is 15 amino acids long. V lost 10 bases and J 0 bases, leaving 17 bases between the germline ends.

The chain uses TRBV10-1 and TRBJ2-3; D call uncertain. This CDR3 is 17 amino acids long. Germline V gene data show CDR1 as WNHNN and CDR2 as SYGVQD (reference sequence). Between the trimmed V and J ends, which lost 4 bases and 0 bases, there was a span of 17 bases. Here the CDR3 DNA reads TGCGCCAGCAGTGGCCGTAGGGAATCTCCTAGCACAGATACGCAGTATTTT. It codes for CASSGRRESPSTDTQYF.

This chain joins TRBV4-2 and TRBJ2-1; tentative D call: TRBD1 (6 bases). V lost 1 base to trimming and J lost 6 bases, with 13 bases between them. CDR3 length: 15 amino acids. CDR1 and CDR2 (germline): LGHNA, YNFKEQ. CDR3 loop: CASSQAGAQPNEQFF. The CDR3 DNA is TGTGCCAGCAGCCAAGCAGGGGCTCAGCCCAATGAGCAGTTCTTC.

This chain uses TRBV30 with TRBJ2-5; TRBD2 might be the D (5 bases). In germline, CDR1 is GTSNPN, CDR2 SVGIG (reference sequence). This CDR3 has 15 residues. V lost 0 bases and J lost 2, with 13 bases in between. CDR3 in amino acids: CAWSVVGLPQETQYF. The CDR3 DNA sequence: TGTGCCTGGAGTGTGGTTGGACTCCCTCAAGAGACCCAGTACTTC.

This chain connects TRBV9 to TRBJ1-2; 8 positions match TRBD1. Germline-derived CDR1 and CDR2 are SGDLS and YYNGEE. The CDR3 consists of 16 residues. Trimming took 3 bases from V and 4 from J; bases not matched to a gene: 11. The CDR3 region is CASSAIGQGVGYGYTF. In DNA form, the CDR3 reads TGTGCCAGCAGCGCCATCGGACAGGGCGTAGGCTATGGCTACACCTTC. The full variable domain, with the rest looked up from reference TRBV9 and TRBJ1-2, is DSGVTQTPKHLITATGQRVTLRCSPRSGDLSVYWYQQSLDQGLQFLIQYYNGEERAKGNILERFSAQQFPDLHSELNLSSLELGDSALYFCASSAIGQGVGYGYTFGSGTRLTVV.

The chain recombines TRBV7-9 with TRBJ2-7; TRBD1 aligns across 8 bases. The germline V gene encodes CDR1 SEHNR and CDR2 FQNEAQ (reference sequence). Trimming removed 5 bases from V and 3 bases from J; junction bases left unmatched: 18. This CDR3 region has 18 residues. For the CDR3, the DNA is TGTGCCAGCAGCGTAGGTCCCCCACTCGGGACAGGTAGCTACGAGCAGTACTTC. It codes for CASSVGPPLGTGSYEQYF.

This clone was observed once. The CDR3 region has the DNA TGCGCCAGCAGCTTTCCGGGGTCTACCTCCTACGAGCAGTACTTC. Its protein is CASSFPGSTSYEQYF. The chain is built from TRBV5-1 and TRBJ2-7; D is possibly TRBD2 (5 bases). Trimming shortened V by 2 bases and J by 0 bases, and 12 bases separated the two germline ends. The CDR3 contains 15 residues. Germline values: CDR1 SGHRS, CDR2 YFSETQ.

V usage is TRBV27 and J usage is TRBJ1-5; 7 bases line up with TRBD1. J gave up 10 bases and V 8 bases, and 20 bases lay outside the gene matches. The CDR3 totals 16 residues. Germline-derived CDR1 and CDR2 are MNHEY and SMNVEV (reference sequence). Here the CDR3 DNA reads TGTGCCAGCCTTCCAACGCCGGGACAGTCCCTGTCACCCCAGCATTTT. This gives the protein CASLPTPGQSLSPQHF.

The rearrangement links TRBV4-3 to TRBJ1-1; 7 bases line up with TRBD1. V shed 3 bases and J 1 base; nucleotides not matched to a gene: 20. In germline, CDR1 is LGHNA, CDR2 YSLEER. This CDR3 has 20 residues. CDR3 loop: CASSHGIDLRQGLRNTEAFF. The CDR3 DNA is TGCGCCAGCAGCCATGGCATAGACCTGAGACAGGGTCTTAGGAACACTGAAGCTTTCTTT.

The chain recombines TRBV28 with TRBJ2-7; 11 nucleotides align to TRBD2. Trimming cost V 8 bases and J 4 bases; bases outside gene matches: 10. From germline, CDR1 is MDHEN and CDR2 SYDVKM. CDR3 length equals 15 residues. This CDR3 is CASQSSGRFVYEQYF. The DNA of the CDR3 is TGTGCCAGCCAATCTAGCGGGAGGTTTGTTTACGAGCAGTACTTC. Full variable domain (missing parts from reference TRBV28 and TRBJ2-7): DVKVTQSSRYLVKRTGEKVFLECVQDMDHENMFWYRQDPGLGLRLIYFSYDVKMKEKGDIPEGYSVSREKKERFSLILESASTNQTSMYLCASQSSGRFVYEQYFGPGTRLTVT.

The J gene is TRBJ2-7, the V gene TRBV7-9; D not certain. Trimming pared 8 bases from V and 1 base from J, leaving 21 bases between. The length of the CDR3 is 16 residues. The germline V gene encodes CDR1 SEHNR and CDR2 FQNEAQ (reference sequence). The CDR3 protein is CASARSLAPRSYEQYF. CDR3 coding DNA: TGTGCCAGCGCCCGTAGTCTGGCCCCCCGGTCCTACGAGCAGTACTTC.

The rearrangement joins TRBV11-2 to TRBJ2-7; no clear D. CDR3 length equals 14 residues. V lost 3 bases to trimming and J lost 0 bases, with 9 bases between them. The germline gives CDR1 SGHAT, CDR2 FQNNGV. CDR3 nucleotide sequence: TGTGCCAGCAGCTTCCTGAGGAGCTCCTACGAGCAGTACTTC. It translates to CASSFLRSSYEQYF.

Here the CDR3 DNA reads TGTGCCAGCTCCCCTTTACCGACGGTGAGAGAGACCCAGTACTTC. Its protein is CASSPLPTVRETQYF. This chain uses TRBV28 with TRBJ2-5; D uncertain. Germline V gene lookup returns CDR1 MDHEN and CDR2 SYDVKM. Trimming cost V 8 bases and J 4 bases, with 20 bases left between them. The CDR3 totals 15 residues.